Given below is one T cell receptor (beta chain) in context. Germline V gene lookup returns CDR1 LGHNA and CDR2 YSLEER. Trimming removed 4 bases from V and 2 bases from J, with 15 bases in between. The CDR3 sequence is 16 residues long. This record comes from a study of shared clonotypes between healthy human individuals. Profiling relied on immunoSEQ multiplex PCR, and the TCRdb table lists in-frame clones only, not all of them. The sample has 2 million to 2.5 million clones; 85% to 95% are singletons. Sequencing was carried out using naive CD4+ T cells sorted from blood. Subset of the sample: CD45RA+ positively selected. The rearrangement uses TRBV4-3 and TRBJ1-3, with a tentative D call TRBD1 (6 bases). The sequence came from a man between 18 and 29 years old in good health. The CDR3 reads CASSPRLGGAGNTIYF. The CDR3 DNA sequence: TGCGCCAGCAGCCCGCGATTAGGGGGTGCTGGAAACACCATATATTTT.